The next 30 T cell receptor beta chains were all read from a single sample in a study of sequential checkpoint blockade in melanoma. Measured with immunoSEQ multiplex PCR; TCRdb has only the in-frame clones, and not every one. Of thousands of clones in the sample, about 21% were seen once. The treatment is: randomized to nivolumab then ipilimumab (arm A) or the reverse (arm B). Here the sequenced sample was tumor tissue (inferred from file names), taken from a patient given nivolumab and ipilimumab in sequence. Receptors were obtained from a human donor with melanoma.

In its sample, this clone ranks as medium-sized. At one end, the junction sequence differs from germline, possibly due to a read error. The rearrangement joins TRBV6-8 to TRBJ2-7, with 8 bases fitting TRBD1. Germline V lookup: CDR1 MNHGY, CDR2 SAAAGT. This CDR3 is 13 amino acids long. For the CDR3, the DNA is TGTGCCATCAGTCCGGGACAGGCCTACGAGCAGTACTTC. This codes for CAISPGQAYEQYF.

This clone is medium-sized (0.01 to 0.1%) within its sample. This chain joins TRBV9 and TRBJ2-2; the D is unclear. This CDR3 region has 12 residues. The V and J ends lost 8 bases and 0 bases respectively, with 5 bases between them. Germline values: CDR1 SGDLS, CDR2 YYNGEE. The CDR3 DNA follows: TGTGCCAGTTCCGCGAACACCGGGGAGCTGTTTTTT. Protein product: CASSANTGELFF.

This clone qualifies as medium-sized. The chain uses TRBV6-8 and TRBJ1-3; no reliable D call. V was pared by 2 bases and J by 0 bases, with 11 bases between. In germline, CDR1 is MNHGY, CDR2 SAAAGT. This CDR3 region has 16 residues. The CDR3: CASSYGRSFSGNTIYF. The CDR3 region has the DNA TGTGCCAGCAGTTACGGCAGATCATTCTCTGGAAACACCATATATTTT.

There are many counts of this clone. The rearrangement links TRBV11-3 to TRBJ1-2; no clear D gene. The CDR3 extends over 15 amino acids. Trimming pared 0 bases from V and 1 base from J, leaving 9 bases between. Germline values: CDR1 SGHNT, CDR2 YENEEA. The CDR3 sequence: CASSLEAANNYGYTF. The DNA of the CDR3 is TGTGCCAGCAGCTTAGAAGCAGCCAATAACTATGGCTACACCTTC.

The chain is built from TRBV19 and TRBJ1-1; a weak D match, TRBD1 (5 bases). V was clipped by 5 bases and J by 0 bases, with 19 bases between them. This CDR3 is built from 17 residues. Per the germline V gene, CDR1 is LNHDA and CDR2 is SQIVND (reference sequence). The CDR3 region has the DNA TGTGCCAGTAGTGGTACCCGGGACCGGGGGATGAACACTGAAGCTTTCTTT. It encodes CASSGTRDRGMNTEAFF.

This clone was counted a few times. The rearrangement uses TRBV6-8 and TRBJ2-3, with 8 bases that match TRBD2. Germline CDR1 MNHGY, CDR2 SAAAGT. The junction had 10 bases not matched to a gene; V was cut back by 6 bases and J by 5 bases. The CDR3 covers 15 residues. The CDR3 DNA is TGTGCCAGCAGCCCCGGGGGGGCCGGAGGAGATACGCAGTATTTT. It specifies CASSPGGAGGDTQYF.

This clone is deemed medium-sized (0.01 to 0.1%). The chain combines TRBV11-3 with TRBJ2-5, with 8 bases lining up with TRBD1. With 1 base clipped from V and 2 bases from J, the junction kept 0 bases outside the gene matches. The CDR3 extends over 14 amino acids. Germline V gives CDR1 SGHNT, CDR2 YENEEA. The CDR3 DNA follows: TGTGCCAGCAGCTTAGGGGACAGGCAAGAGACCCAGTACTTC. This sequence encodes CASSLGDRQETQYF.

By share, this clone counts as medium-sized (0.01 to 0.1%). The chain employs TRBV11-3 and TRBJ2-7; 7 nucleotides match TRBD2. Germline V CDR1 and CDR2: SGHNT, YENEEA. V shed 5 bases, J shed 6 bases, and the junction held 10 bases outside the gene matches. This CDR3 contains 14 residues. CDR3: CASSPEVGRAEQYF. The CDR3 DNA reads TGTGCCAGCAGCCCGGAGGTAGGGAGGGCCGAGCAGTACTTC.

The gene calls are TRBV30 and TRBJ2-1; the match to TRBD1 covers 7 bases. From germline, CDR1 is GTSNPN and CDR2 SVGIG (reference sequence). The CDR3 covers 12 residues. Losses at the gene ends were 5 bases for V and 9 bases for J; bases not matched to a gene: 7. The CDR3 region is CAWDRVSFEQFF. The CDR3 DNA reads TGTGCCTGGGACAGGGTAAGCTTTGAGCAGTTCTTC.

The V gene is TRBV30, the J gene TRBJ2-1, with 10 bases that match TRBD2. The trim removed 0 bases at V and 3 bases at J, leaving 2 bases unmatched. This CDR3 region has 15 residues. The germline V gene encodes CDR1 GTSNPN and CDR2 SVGIG (reference sequence). CDR3 coding DNA: TGTGCCTGGAGTGTACTAGCGGGGAACTACAATGAGCAGTTCTTC. This translates into CAWSVLAGNYNEQFF.

This rearrangement joins TRBV5-1 to TRBJ2-5; weak D call: TRBD1 (6 bases). V was cut by 1 base and J by 4 bases, with 11 bases left in between. Germline V lookup: CDR1 SGHRS, CDR2 YFSETQ. The CDR3 covers 14 residues. CDR3 DNA sequence: TGCGCCAGCAGCTTGCAGGGGTCTGGAGAGACCCAGTACTTC. Its protein is CASSLQGSGETQYF.

CDR3 protein: CASRSDWGGSTEAFF. The CDR3 coding sequence is TGTGCCAGCAGAAGCGATTGGGGGGGGAGCACTGAAGCTTTCTTT. The chain has TRBV6-8 and TRBJ1-1; D may be TRBD1 (5 bases). This CDR3 region has 15 residues. V was trimmed by 6 bases and J by 4 bases, leaving 18 bases between them. CDR1 MNHGY and CDR2 SAAAGT come from the germline V gene.

The chain couples TRBV6-8 to TRBJ2-3; TRBD2 is a possible D gene (6 bases). In germline, CDR1 is MNHGY, CDR2 SAAAGT. V shed 10 bases and J shed 1 base, with 9 bases lying between them. This CDR3 contains 12 residues. In nucleotides, the CDR3 is TGTGCCACACGCGGGGGCACAGATACGCAGTATTTT. It codes for CATRGGTDTQYF.

By sample share, this clone is medium-sized (0.01 to 0.1%). The V call is TRBV11-3, the J call TRBJ2-7; D is tentatively TRBD1 or TRBD2 (6 bases each). The V end lost 7 bases, the J end lost 5 bases, and 21 bases lay between the germline ends. This CDR3 has 15 residues. Germline CDR1 reads SGHNT; CDR2 reads YENEEA. CDR3 sequence: CASTPRGRGGNEQYF. CDR3 DNA sequence: TGTGCCAGCACCCCCCGGGGCAGGGGAGGAAACGAGCAGTACTTC. Supplemented by reference TRBV11-3 and TRBJ2-7, the full variable domain reads EAGVVQSPRYKIIEKKQPVAFWCNPISGHNTLYWYLQNLGQGPELLIRYENEEAVDDSQLPKDRFSAERLKGVDSTLKIQPAELGDSAVYLCASTPRGRGGNEQYFGPGTRLTVT.

This clone appeared many times. V and J are TRBV11-3 and TRBJ1-2; 7 positions agree with TRBD1. Trimming cost V 4 bases and J 3 bases; bases outside gene matches: 11. This CDR3 spans 16 amino acids. Germline V lookup: CDR1 SGHNT, CDR2 YENEEA. The CDR3 sequence: CASSSLITTGDYGYTF. CDR3 bases: TGTGCCAGCAGCTCCCTGATCACCACAGGGGACTATGGCTACACCTTC. Combining the CDR3 with reference TRBV11-3 and TRBJ1-2 gives the whole variable domain EAGVVQSPRYKIIEKKQPVAFWCNPISGHNTLYWYLQNLGQGPELLIRYENEEAVDDSQLPKDRFSAERLKGVDSTLKIQPAELGDSAVYLCASSSLITTGDYGYTFGSGTRLTVV.

This clone appeared many times. V usage is TRBV11-3 and J usage is TRBJ1-5, with D perhaps matching TRBD1 (6 bases). Germline lookup yields CDR1 SGHNT and CDR2 YENEEA. CDR3 size: 15 residues. Trimming took off 5 bases at V and 2 bases at J, with 13 bases between the two ends. This CDR3 is CASSRTGFRNQPQHF. The CDR3 nucleotides are TGTGCCAGCAGCCGAACAGGGTTTCGCAATCAGCCCCAGCATTTT. The full variable domain, completed using reference TRBV11-3 and TRBJ1-5, is EAGVVQSPRYKIIEKKQPVAFWCNPISGHNTLYWYLQNLGQGPELLIRYENEEAVDDSQLPKDRFSAERLKGVDSTLKIQPAELGDSAVYLCASSRTGFRNQPQHFGDGTRLSIL.

By sample share, this clone is medium-sized. The rearrangement uses TRBV11-3 and TRBJ2-1; 8 bases are shared with TRBD2. The V gene's germline CDR1 is SGHNT and CDR2 YENEEA. The trim removed 5 bases at V and 4 bases at J, leaving 10 bases unmatched. The CDR3 has 16 amino acids. The CDR3 loop reads CASSDTAGADYNEQFF. In nucleotides, the CDR3 is TGTGCCAGCAGCGACACAGCGGGGGCGGATTACAATGAGCAGTTCTTC.

The chain recombines TRBV6-8 with TRBJ2-7; a possible D gene is TRBD1 (6 bases). Per germline, CDR1 MNHGY and CDR2 SAAAGT. The V end was cut by 2 bases, the J end by 0 bases, with 17 bases between. This CDR3 region has 17 residues. CDR3 residues: CASSYISGTGNSYEQYF. For the CDR3, the DNA is TGTGCCAGCAGTTACATTTCCGGAACAGGGAACTCCTACGAGCAGTACTTC.

Only one count was recorded for this clone. The rearrangement joins TRBV19 to TRBJ1-6; D is undetermined. Germline V gives CDR1 LNHDA, CDR2 SQIVND (reference sequence). V lost 10 bases, J lost 8 bases, and 15 bases lay in between. There are 13 residues in the CDR3. Here the CDR3 DNA reads TGTGCCACCTCCCGCCAGAACTATTCACCCCTCCACTTT. Translated: CATSRQNYSPLHF.

Judged by abundance, this clone is medium-sized. The rearrangement links TRBV11-3 to TRBJ2-7, with 14 positions matching TRBD2. With 4 bases clipped from V and 7 bases from J, the junction kept 6 bases outside the gene matches. Germline lookup yields CDR1 SGHNT and CDR2 YENEEA. CDR3 length: 15 amino acids. CDR3 sequence (DNA): TGTGCCAGCAGCTGGCCGGGACTAGCGGGGGTTGAGCAGTACTTC. Translating it yields CASSWPGLAGVEQYF.

This clone was counted ten times or more. This rearrangement joins TRBV11-3 to TRBJ2-1; D is perhaps TRBD1 (5 bases). Germline V lookup: CDR1 SGHNT, CDR2 YENEEA. The CDR3 covers 17 residues. The V end lost 2 bases, the J end lost 9 bases, and 23 bases lay between the germline ends. CDR3 nucleotides: TGTGCCAGCAGCTTAAGCCCAACAAGGTACCCTCAGGGTGAGCAGTTCTTC. The encoded protein is CASSLSPTRYPQGEQFF. Together with reference TRBV11-3 and TRBJ2-1, the CDR3 gives the full variable domain: EAGVVQSPRYKIIEKKQPVAFWCNPISGHNTLYWYLQNLGQGPELLIRYENEEAVDDSQLPKDRFSAERLKGVDSTLKIQPAELGDSAVYLCASSLSPTRYPQGEQFFGPGTRLTVL.

This clone turned up a few times. The chain carries TRBV6-1 and TRBJ2-3; perhaps D is TRBD1 or TRBD2 (5 bases each). The CDR3 loop spans 13 amino acids. The V gene lost 0 bases and the J gene lost 8 bases, with 9 bases spanning the gap. The V gene's germline CDR1 is MNHNS and CDR2 SASEGT. The CDR3 nucleotides are TGTGCCAGCAGTGAAGCGAGGGGAGCTACGCAGTATTTT. Protein sequence: CASSEARGATQYF.

This clone is termed medium-sized (0.01 to 0.1%). The J gene is TRBJ1-1, the V gene TRBV11-3, with D hard to call. From germline, CDR1 is SGHNT and CDR2 YENEEA. V lost 5 bases and J lost 6, with 16 bases in between. The CDR3 sequence is 14 residues long. CDR3 protein: CASSLSKVIPEAFF. CDR3 DNA sequence: TGTGCCAGCAGCCTTTCAAAGGTGATACCTGAAGCTTTCTTT.

The gene calls are TRBV6-8 and TRBJ2-7, with 9 bases matching TRBD2. The length of the CDR3 is 15 residues. Germline V lookup: CDR1 MNHGY, CDR2 SAAAGT. V lost 0 bases to trimming and J lost 5 bases; unmatched junction nucleotides: 5. CDR3 residues: CASSYSASGGNEQYF. CDR3 coding DNA: TGTGCCAGCAGTTACTCGGCCAGCGGGGGGAACGAGCAGTACTTC.

This clone was seen at least ten times. The CDR3 nucleotides read TGTGCCAGCACCTCTAACAGGGCCACCTACGAGCAGTACTTC. Protein sequence: CASTSNRATYEQYF. V is TRBV11-3 and J is TRBJ2-7, with D possibly being TRBD1 (6 bases). Germline lookup yields CDR1 SGHNT and CDR2 YENEEA. The CDR3 is 14 residues long. The V end lost 7 bases, the J end lost 2 bases, and 15 bases lay between the germline ends.

This clone is medium-sized in the sample. The chain couples TRBV11-3 to TRBJ1-1; weak D call: TRBD1 (5 bases). Germline loops: CDR1 SGHNT, CDR2 YENEEA. CDR3 length equals 15 residues. Trimming took off 3 bases at V and 1 base at J, with 12 bases between the two ends. The CDR3 here is CASSFVVGGNTEAFF. The CDR3 region has the DNA TGTGCCAGCAGCTTCGTAGTCGGGGGGAACACTGAAGCTTTCTTT.

The chain couples TRBV4-1 to TRBJ2-5; D could derive from TRBD1 or TRBD2 (5 bases each). Per germline, CDR1 MGHRA and CDR2 YSYEKL. The CDR3 covers 15 residues. Trimming took 1 base from V and 11 from J, leaving 20 bases between them. This chain's CDR3 is CASSQGETAGTKQYF. Written as DNA, the CDR3 is TGCGCCAGCAGCCAAGGCGAAACTGCCGGGACCAAGCAGTACTTC.

This clone is medium-sized by share. The gene calls are TRBV6-8 and TRBJ1-5, with 7 bases matching TRBD1. Germline trimming cut 6 bases from V and 7 bases from J; bases unmatched to any gene: 9. The CDR3 runs to 14 residues. Germline CDR1 reads MNHGY; CDR2 reads SAAAGT. The CDR3 bases are TGTGCCAGCAGCTACCGACAGGGCGAACAGCCCCAGCATTTT. It is translated as CASSYRQGEQPQHF.

In this sample, this clone is medium-sized. V gene TRBV6-8 combines with J gene TRBJ1-6; 7 bases map to TRBD1. The junction had 10 bases not matched to a gene; V was cut back by 7 bases and J by 4 bases. The germline V gene has CDR1 MNHGY and CDR2 SAAAGT. The CDR3 is made up of 16 amino acids. The CDR3 DNA reads as TGTGCCAGCAAACTTGGGACAGTACTTTATAATTCACCCCTCCACTTT. Protein sequence: CASKLGTVLYNSPLHF.

This clone was seen more than once but under ten times. The chain has TRBV30 and TRBJ2-7; TRBD2 is a possible D gene (6 bases). Germline V gene lookup returns CDR1 GTSNPN and CDR2 SVGIG (reference sequence). The CDR3 length is 13 residues. Trimming took 3 bases from V and 6 from J, leaving 15 bases between them. CDR3 coding DNA: TGTGCCTGGAGGATTCTCAACGGGGGCGAGCAGTACTTC. Amino acid sequence: CAWRILNGGEQYF. The full variable domain, with the rest looked up from reference TRBV30 and TRBJ2-7, is SQTIHQWPATLVQPVGSPLSLECTVEGTSNPNLYWYRQAAGRGLQLLFYSVGIGQISSEVPQNLSASRPQDRQFILSSKKLLLSDSGFYLCAWRILNGGEQYFGPGTRLTVT.